The sequence of this T cell receptor (beta chain) was determined in a study of blood T cell repertoires in COVID-19. Study information: Donors in the United States, Italy and Spain gave samples during acute or convalescent COVID-19. The analysed material was cDNA or gDNA that came from T cells, B-cell-depleted T cells, or PBMCs.

How the authors handled the data: Amplifying reference gene primers gave estimates of nucleated cell counts. This table comes from immunoSEQ multiplex PCR, and its TCRdb copy is limited to in-frame clones, with some not included. For V, J and clone size, that table is used; D and trimming come from the DNA. This sample yields 350,000 or so clones, of which 85% to 90% are seen a single time; 6.5% belongs to the top ten. Trimming took 2 bases from V and 3 from J, leaving 7 bases between them. The CDR3 is 13 residues long. In germline, CDR1 is KGHSH, CDR2 LQKENI. The sequence came from a young man with active or convalescent COVID-19. The material sequenced was peripheral blood. This chain links TRBV18 with TRBJ1-1, with D unclear. The CDR3 region has the DNA TGTGCCAGCTCACCAGGGAGTGACACTGAAGCTTTCTTT. This translates into CASSPGSDTEAFF. The entire variable domain, with the rest obtained from reference TRBV18 and TRBJ1-1, is as follows: NAGVMQNPRHLVRRRGQEARLRCSPMKGHSHVYWYRQLPEEGLKFMVYLQKENIIDESGMPKERFSAEFPKEGPSILRIQQVVRGDSAAYFCASSPGSDTEAFFGQGTRLTVV.